This T cell receptor (beta chain) emerged from a study of OX40 agonist ivuxolimab in advanced cancers. Study summary: Three individuals attained partial responses, comprising one hepatocellular carcinoma case and two cutaneous melanoma cases. Study-level results: Relative to CD4+, CD8+ T cells held more expanded clones on average. Normalized T-cell clonal expansion was also low in a subset of nonresponders.

Autoimmune disease history or systemic immunosuppression was exclusionary. Here immunoSEQ multiplex PCR was the method, and the copy in TCRdb shows in-frame clones only, minus some. The data contain around 62,000 clones, approximately 82% of them singletons. CDR1 is SGHTS, CDR2 YDEGEE, per germline. V shed 4 bases, J shed 1 base, and the junction held 4 bases outside the gene matches. The CDR3 sequence is 15 residues long. Remarks on this clone: The target antigen is unknown.

The chain carries TRBV5-8 and TRBJ1-5, with 8 bases identical to TRBD1. This TCR was recovered from an adult with an advanced solid tumor such as melanoma, head and neck, liver or kidney cancer. The sequencing here drew on CD4+ or CD8+ T cells sorted from blood, taken in a trial of the OX40 agonist ivuxolimab. CDR3 loop: CASSKTGASNQPQHF. Written as DNA, the CDR3 is TGTGCCAGCAGCAAGACAGGGGCGAGCAATCAGCCCCAGCATTTT.